This record looks at one TCR beta chain sequence and its context. Its antigen remains unidentified. Base quality data are lacking; no much larger clone is found one base away. Participants in the prospective study were enrolled through a virtual design, were aged about 18 to 90 years, and lived in fewer than 30 United States geographic areas. In the prospective study, participants were assigned to cohorts based on the clinical history participants reported in a screening survey and a study questionnaire. ImmuneRACE Cohort 3 recovered participants were defined by two consecutive negative NP/OP PCR tests, healthcare professional clearance, or symptom resolution. In the prospective study, mobile phlebotomists collected whole blood, serum and a nasopharyngeal or oropharyngeal swab from each participant. Participants in the prospective study had the option to provide additional blood draws and questionnaires over a roughly 2-month period. Prospective study blood samples were shipped either frozen or at room temperature before DNA extraction.

This sample was taken from a study of blood T cell repertoires in COVID-19 (TCRdb year 2020). Regarding the complete study: Collaborator samples came from the United States, Italy and Spain and covered acute and convalescent phases of COVID-19. The samples were drawn from the first 160 participants of the ongoing ImmuneRACE study and from 950 to 1,500 subjects provided by 6 global collaborators. The material from the prospective study consisted of cDNA or gDNA derived from T cells, B-cell-depleted T cells, or PBMCs. Subjects who had been exposed to COVID-19, were actively infected with it, or had recovered from it provided the deeply sampled blood TCRbeta repertoires that made up the dataset. The repertoires were made available in a free public database intended to serve as a resource for research on the immune response to SARS-CoV-2. HLA class I and class II types, where available, came from metadata supplied by the sample provider rather than from assay-based typing. The sample metadata nearly always contained a de-identified subject ID, COVID-19 status, age in years and sex. What the study reported, not specific to this receptor: Clinical and demographic metadata were provided uncurated, with the amount varying by source and participant.

TCRbeta CDR3 regions were amplified from genomic DNA using the immunoSEQ Assay, a bias-controlled multiplex PCR. Turning to the authors' computational methods: Within the assay, amplification of reference gene primers was used to estimate how many nucleated cells each sample contained. Sequence reads were collapsed and filtered to measure the absolute abundance of every unique TCRbeta CDR3 rearrangement. Productive Simpson clonality was computed per sample as the square root of Simpson's diversity index over productive rearrangements. Held by TCRdb, this immuneACCESS table contains in-frame sequences only and omits some clones. Under half of the omission traces to an unresolved V gene where checked; the cause of the rest is unknown. Clonal size and the V and J genes are those of that table, whereas D and trimming came from the DNA. The sample profile shows around 300,000 clones; roughly 90% of them were found once. The ten top clones hold less than 3% of the sample.

From V the trimming removes 6 bases and from J it removes 6 bases, while the gene matches leave 6 bases of the junction unaccounted for. Reading from cysteine to phenylalanine, the CDR3 counts 14 amino acids. The read is trimmed to its CDR3 DNA, 42 bases read in frame from base 1. CDR1 and CDR2 (LNHDA, SQIVND) derive from the germline V gene (reference sequence). The TCR originated in a woman aged 50 to 60 who had recovered from COVID-19. The sequence links TRBV19 to TRBJ1-5, and 9 junction bases match TRBD1. The sample was PBMCs or T cells enriched from blood (not recorded which). In nucleotide form, the sequence is TGTGCCAGTAGAGGGACAGGGTCCTTTCAGCCCCAGCATTTT. This is translated as CASRGTGSFQPQHF.